This T cell receptor beta chain originates from a study of siplizumab effects on memory and regulatory T cells. Overall study results and limits: With siplizumab, Treg-derived clones averaged roughly 66% of mappable alloreactive CD4+ clones, versus around 25% in controls.

Germline values: CDR1 SEHNR, CDR2 FQNEAQ (reference sequence). This CDR3 region has 12 residues. V lost 2 bases and J 4 bases, leaving 4 bases between the germline ends. Data came from immunoSEQ multiplex PCR; TCRdb stores just in-frame clones and leaves some out. The sample consists of 97,000 or so clones, about 93% of them appearing once. With respect to this clone: Antigen specificity is unknown.

Sequencing used CD4+ T cells sorted from blood. This chain connects TRBV7-9 to TRBJ2-3; D is undetermined. The receptor was isolated from a human donor in good health. CDR3 amino acids: CASSLMADTQYF. The CDR3 DNA reads TGTGCCAGCAGCTTAATGGCAGATACGCAGTATTTT.